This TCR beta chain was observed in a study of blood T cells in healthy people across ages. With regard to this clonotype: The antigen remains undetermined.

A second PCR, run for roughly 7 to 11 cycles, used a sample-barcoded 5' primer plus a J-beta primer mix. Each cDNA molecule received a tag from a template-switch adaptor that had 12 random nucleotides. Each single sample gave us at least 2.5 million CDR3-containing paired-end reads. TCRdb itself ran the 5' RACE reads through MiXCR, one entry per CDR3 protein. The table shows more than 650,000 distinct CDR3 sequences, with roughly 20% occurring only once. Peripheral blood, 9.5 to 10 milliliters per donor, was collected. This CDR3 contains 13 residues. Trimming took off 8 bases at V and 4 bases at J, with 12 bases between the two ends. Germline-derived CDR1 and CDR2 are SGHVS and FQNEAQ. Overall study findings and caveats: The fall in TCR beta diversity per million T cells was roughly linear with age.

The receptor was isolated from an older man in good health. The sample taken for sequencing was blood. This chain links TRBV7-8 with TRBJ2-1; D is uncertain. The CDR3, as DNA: TGTGCCAGCGCCCTAGGGTCTTACAATGAGCAGTTCTTC. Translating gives CASALGSYNEQFF. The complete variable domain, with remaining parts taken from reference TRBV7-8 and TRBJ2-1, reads GAGVSQSPRYKVAKRGQDVALRCDPISGHVSLFWYQQALGQGPEFLTYFQNEAQLDKSGLPSDRFFAERPEGSVSTLKIQRTQQEDSAVYLCASALGSYNEQFFGPGTRLTVL.